The 8 T cell receptor beta chains in this list originate from one sample, sequenced in a study of T cell responses to AZD1222 COVID-19 vaccine. The method was immunoSEQ multiplex PCR; TCRdb's version includes in-frame clones alone and lacks a portion of them. The sample shows around 200,000 clones, approximately 94% of them seen only once. Sequences were derived from peripheral blood, sampled 28 days after the second AZD1222 dose. All receptors derive from an adult who received the AZD1222 COVID-19 vaccine.

This chain uses TRBV3-1 (or the pseudogene TRBV3-2) with TRBJ1-1; D might be TRBD1 (6 bases). V lost 8 bases to trimming and J lost 2 bases, with 18 bases between them. This CDR3 has 15 residues. The germline V gene encodes CDR1 LGHDT and CDR2 YNNKEL (reference sequence). Written as DNA, the CDR3 is TGTGCCAGCCAGGGGCCCGGCGCCCCAAACACTGAAGCTTTCTTT. Translated, it gives CASQGPGAPNTEAFF.

This clone was recorded only once. The V call is TRBV2, the J call TRBJ2-7; the match to TRBD2 covers 13 bases. The length of the CDR3 is 15 residues. Germline CDR1 SNHLY, CDR2 FYNNEI. The V gene end was trimmed by 6 bases and the J gene end by 3 bases; junction bases not matched to a gene: 5. CDR3 sequence reads: CASSLGTSGIYEQYF. The DNA for the CDR3 is TGTGCCAGCAGCCTAGGGACTAGCGGGATCTACGAGCAGTACTTC.

V usage is TRBV18 and J usage is TRBJ1-1; D not certain. Trimming removed 3 bases from V and 4 bases from J, with 12 bases in between. This CDR3 spans 14 amino acids. Per the germline V gene, CDR1 is KGHSH and CDR2 is LQKENI. CDR3 amino acids: CASSPSDVGTEAFF. The CDR3 region has the DNA TGTGCCAGCTCACCGTCGGATGTGGGCACTGAAGCTTTCTTT.

The chain links TRBV12-3 or TRBV12-4 to TRBJ1-1; 8 bases are a match to TRBD1. The junction had 6 bases not matched to a gene; V was cut back by 5 bases and J by 10 bases. The CDR3 has 12 amino acids. The CDR3 region is CASSRTGPVAFF. The CDR3 coding sequence is TGTGCCAGCAGTCGGACAGGGCCCGTAGCTTTCTTT.

The chain combines TRBV2 with TRBJ1-2; D call uncertain. CDR1 and CDR2 (germline): SNHLY, FYNNEI. Trimming shortened V by 6 bases and J by 2 bases, and 10 bases separated the two germline ends. CDR3 length equals 13 residues. The CDR3 DNA reads TGTGCCAGCAGCACCGGGTCCAACTATGGCTACACCTTC. Residues: CASSTGSNYGYTF.

The genes are TRBV9 and TRBJ2-3, with D unresolved. The germline V and J ends were trimmed by 0 bases and 1 base, with 12 bases remaining between them. CDR1 and CDR2 from the germline V gene are SGDLS and YYNGEE. This CDR3 region has 16 residues. CDR3 sequence (DNA): TGTGCCAGCAGCGTAGGATTGGGTTCGGGCACAGATACGCAGTATTTT. Residues: CASSVGLGSGTDTQYF. Full variable domain (rest looked up from reference TRBV9 and TRBJ2-3): DSGVTQTPKHLITATGQRVTLRCSPRSGDLSVYWYQQSLDQGLQFLIQYYNGEERAKGNILERFSAQQFPDLHSELNLSSLELGDSALYFCASSVGLGSGTDTQYFGPGTRLTVL.

The chain is built from TRBV5-1 and TRBJ2-1; 15 positions match TRBD2. Germline V gene sequence: CDR1 SGHRS, CDR2 YFSETQ. J was trimmed by 6 bases and V by 4 bases; bases with no gene match: 2. The CDR3 has 15 amino acids. The CDR3: CASSGTSGGPNEQFF. CDR3 coding DNA: TGCGCCAGCAGCGGGACTAGCGGGGGGCCCAATGAGCAGTTCTTC.

V is TRBV7-9 and J is TRBJ1-2; TRBD1 agrees at 7 bases. The CDR3 spans 16 residues. Trimming removed 1 base from V and 5 bases from J; junction bases left unmatched: 10. Per germline, CDR1 SEHNR and CDR2 FQNEAQ (reference sequence). The CDR3 is CASSLVEGQDAYGYTF. CDR3 DNA sequence: TGTGCCAGCAGCTTAGTGGAAGGACAGGACGCGTATGGCTACACCTTC.